Listed below are T cell receptor beta chains from one sample, sequenced in a study of T cell responses to AZD1222 COVID-19 vaccine. Some clones are missing from TCRdb's copy, which holds only in-frame ones; the method was immunoSEQ multiplex PCR. The table records some 150,000 clones, approximately 87% of them present only once. The specimen comprised peripheral blood, sampled 28 days after the second AZD1222 dose. These receptor sequences come from an adult who received the AZD1222 COVID-19 vaccine. CDR3s include the opening cysteine and the closing phenylalanine or tryptophan. D genes are given only for firm matches. Clone size is stated in some rows and not others, as once, few, many or a class when expanded.

size	D	V	J	DNA	CDR3
NA	NA	TRBV19	TRBJ2-7	TGTGCCAGCGACGGGGGTTCGACCTACGAGCAGTACTTC	CASDGGSTYEQYF
once	NA	TRBV19	TRBJ1-1	TGTGCCAGTAGTATAGGGTACCTCTCAAACACTGAAGCTTTCTTT	CASSIGYLSNTEAFF
NA	TRBD1	TRBV9	TRBJ1-6	TGTGCCAGCACCCGTGGGACAGGGCATTCACCCCTCCACTTT	CASTRGTGHSPLHF
NA	NA	TRBV13	TRBJ2-5	TGTGCCAGCAGCTTAGGAAGGGGGGAAGAGACCCAGTACTTC	CASSLGRGEETQYF
NA	TRBD1	TRBV11-1	TRBJ2-1	TGTGCCAGCAGTCGCTGGACAGGGGACTACAATGAGCAGTTCTTC	CASSRWTGDYNEQFF
NA	NA	TRBV29-1	TRBJ1-1	TGCAGAGCGGGGGTGGAGAGCACTGAAGCTTTCTTT	CRAGVESTEAFF
NA	NA	TRBV30	TRBJ2-1	TGTGCGCGAGGGTTGAAGCCCAATGAGCAGTTCTTC	CARGLKPNEQFF
few	NA	TRBV9	TRBJ1-6	TGTGCCAGCAGCGTATTAGGAATAGATTCACCCCTCCACTTT	CASSVLGIDSPLHF
few	TRBD2	TRBV7-9	TRBJ2-2	TGTGCCAGCAGCTTTCCGCGGGGGGGCAACACCGGGGAGCTGTTTTTT	CASSFPRGGNTGELFF
once	NA	TRBV7-9	TRBJ1-1	TGTGCCAGCAGCTTAGCGCCAACAGGGTACGCGAACACTGAAGCTTTCTTT	CASSLAPTGYANTEAFF
NA	TRBD1	TRBV19	TRBJ1-2	TGTGCCAGTAGTATAAACAGGGGCGGTGGCTACACCTTC	CASSINRGGGYTF
NA	TRBD1	TRBV7-2	TRBJ1-2	TGTGCCAGCAGCCTGGGACAGTTCCTTGATGGCTACACCTTC	CASSLGQFLDGYTF
few	TRBD2	TRBV3-1/TRBV3-2	TRBJ2-6	TGTGCCAGCAGCCTAGGACTAGCGGGGACTGGGGCCAACGTCCTGACTTTC	CASSLGLAGTGANVLTF
NA	NA	TRBV6-5	TRBJ2-1	TGTGCCACTTCAGGCGGCGGATTCAATGAGCAGTTCTTC	CATSGGGFNEQFF
medium-sized	NA	TRBV2	TRBJ1-1	TGTGCCAGCAGTGAAGCTTATGAAGCTTTCTTT	CASSEAYEAFF
NA	TRBD1	TRBV5-4	TRBJ1-3	TGTGCCAGCAGCAGGAACCAGGGGGCGAATACCGGAAACACCATATATTTT	CASSRNQGANTGNTIYF
NA	NA	TRBV30	TRBJ1-6	TGTGCCTGGAGTACACCCGGGGGCTACAATTCACCCCTCCACTTT	CAWSTPGGYNSPLHF
once	NA	TRBV9	TRBJ1-2	TGTGCCAGCAGCGTAGAGCCAGGCGTTGCCGGCTACACCTTC	CASSVEPGVAGYTF
NA	NA	TRBV2	TRBJ1-1	TGTGCCAGCAAAGGGGGACGGACTGAAGCTTTCTTT	CASKGGRTEAFF
NA	NA	TRBV29-1	TRBJ1-1	TGCAGCGTTGATAATCGGTCGAACACTGAAGCTTTCTTT	CSVDNRSNTEAFF
NA	NA	TRBV7-6	TRBJ1-3	TGTGCCAGCAGCCCCCGGGACCAAGGAAACACCATATATTTT	CASSPRDQGNTIYF
NA	TRBD2	TRBV10-1	TRBJ2-1	TGCGCCAGCAGTCCCCTCACTAGCGGGAGTCACAATGAGCAGTTCTTC	CASSPLTSGSHNEQFF
NA	TRBD1	TRBV18	TRBJ2-2	TGTGCCAGCTCACCGGACAGGGGGGACACCGGGGAGCTGTTTTTT	CASSPDRGDTGELFF
few	NA	TRBV11-2	TRBJ1-3	TGTGCCAGCAGCCCCCAGACACCCTCACTCTCTGGAAACACCATATATTTT	CASSPQTPSLSGNTIYF
NA	TRBD2	TRBV10-2	TRBJ2-7	TGCGCCAGCAACCCCGGGACTAGCGGACCCTCCTACGAGCAGTACTTC	CASNPGTSGPSYEQYF
NA	TRBD2	TRBV6-4	TRBJ2-1	TGTGCCAGCAGTCACAGACTAGCGGGGGCGGATGAGCAGTTCTTC	CASSHRLAGADEQFF
NA	NA	TRBV6-1	TRBJ1-3	TGTGCCAGCAGTGACAGCTCTGGAAACACCATATATTTT	CASSDSSGNTIYF
NA	NA	TRBV18	TRBJ1-3	TGTGCCAGCTCACAATCGGACCGCTCCTCTGGAAACACCATATATTTT	CASSQSDRSSGNTIYF
NA	NA	TRBV7-9	TRBJ1-2	TGTGCCAGCAGCTTACTTGGCGAGATGACGCACTATGGCTACACCTTC	CASSLLGEMTHYGYTF
NA	NA	TRBV6-5	TRBJ1-5	TGTGCCAGCGGGGGGGCCATGAGGAATCAGCCCCAGCATTTT	CASGGAMRNQPQHF
NA	TRBD2	TRBV25-1	TRBJ2-1	TGTGCCAGCAGTACGACTAGCGGGGGCCCCTACAATGAGCAGTTCTTC	CASSTTSGGPYNEQFF
NA	NA	TRBV9	TRBJ2-1	TGTGCCAGCAGCGTAGTGATCCCGAGCTCCTACAATGAGCAGTTCTTC	CASSVVIPSSYNEQFF
NA	NA	TRBV7-9	TRBJ1-1	TGTGCCAGCAGGTTATTCCCCGGAGAGTCTTTCTTT	CASRLFPGESFF
NA	NA	TRBV7-8	TRBJ2-3	TGTGCCAGCAGCTTAGGGGTCACAGATACGCAGTATTTT	CASSLGVTDTQYF
NA	NA	TRBV19	TRBJ2-5	TGTGCCAGTACTTTACGAAACCCGGTCGGGGAGACCCAGTACTTC	CASTLRNPVGETQYF
NA	NA	TRBV29-1	TRBJ2-7	TGCAGCGCAACGGGGCTTCCCTACGAGCAGTACTTC	CSATGLPYEQYF
NA	TRBD1	TRBV6-6	TRBJ1-5	TGTGCCAGCAGTCCGGGAGGGGGAGGGGGCGTTGGCAATCAGCCCCAGCATTTT	CASSPGGGGGVGNQPQHF
once	NA	TRBV3-1/TRBV3-2	TRBJ2-7	TGTGCCAGCAGCCAAGGTAGCGAGCAGTACTTC	CASSQGSEQYF
NA	NA	TRBV5-5	TRBJ2-7	TGTGCCAGCCAAACCCTTGGGGGTTCCTACGAGCAGTACTTC	CASQTLGGSYEQYF
once	NA	TRBV19	TRBJ1-5	TGTGCCAGTAGGGGGACTACAGGGCTAGGCAATCAGCCCCAGCATTTT	CASRGTTGLGNQPQHF
NA	NA	TRBV4-3	TRBJ1-1	TGCGCCAGCAGCCCGACGCAGGATAACACTGAAGCTTTCTTT	CASSPTQDNTEAFF
NA	NA	TRBV19	TRBJ1-2	TGTGCCAGTAGTATGGGAGACGGCATTCGGGGCTACACCTTC	CASSMGDGIRGYTF
NA	NA	TRBV18	TRBJ1-3	TGTGCCAGCTCATCTCTTGACAGGATCTCTGGAAACACCATATATTTT	CASSSLDRISGNTIYF
few	NA	TRBV30	TRBJ2-5	TGTGCCTGGAGTGTGAGGCGCCAAGAGACCCAGTACTTC	CAWSVRRQETQYF
NA	TRBD1	TRBV11-2	TRBJ2-1	TGTGCCAGCACCATTGACAGGGGGAACAATGAGCAGTTCTTC	CASTIDRGNNEQFF
NA	NA	TRBV19	TRBJ1-5	TGTGCCAGTAGTATCACCGGGACGCGGCGCAATCAGCCCCAGCATTTT	CASSITGTRRNQPQHF
NA	NA	TRBV9	TRBJ1-1	TGTGCCAGCAGCGTGGACGGACAGCTGAACACTGAAGCTTTCTTT	CASSVDGQLNTEAFF
few	NA	TRBV19	TRBJ1-6	TGTGCCAGTAGTGGGGGGAATAATTCACCCCTCCACTTT	CASSGGNNSPLHF
NA	NA	TRBV5-1	TRBJ1-6	TGCGCCAGCAGCAAACAAGGCCCTAGCTCCTATAATTCACCCCTCCACTTT	CASSKQGPSSYNSPLHF
NA	NA	TRBV7-3	TRBJ2-2	TGTGCCAGCAGCTCCCAGAGCACCGGGGAGCTGTTTTTT	CASSSQSTGELFF
NA	TRBD1	TRBV4-1	TRBJ1-4	TGCGCCAGCAGCCCCCAACTGACAGGGGGAATTTCTGAAAAACTGTTTTTT	CASSPQLTGGISEKLFF
NA	TRBD2	TRBV13	TRBJ2-2	TGTGCCAGCAGCTCGGGACTAGCGGGGCAAAACACCGGGGAGCTGTTTTTT	CASSSGLAGQNTGELFF
NA	NA	TRBV18	TRBJ2-2	TGTGCCAGCTCACCACTTCAGGGGACGCGGAACACCGGGGAGCTGTTTTTT	CASSPLQGTRNTGELFF
few	NA	TRBV2	TRBJ1-2	TGTGCCAGCAGTGAGAGTCCCGGACAGAGCTATGGCTACACCTTC	CASSESPGQSYGYTF
NA	NA	TRBV19	TRBJ1-3	TGTGCCAGTAGTATCATCGGGACTACCTCTGGAAACACCATATATTTT	CASSIIGTTSGNTIYF
NA	TRBD1	TRBV11-1	TRBJ2-1	TGTGCCAGCAGCCCTAAGCGTGGGGCAGGGGGAGAGTTCTTC	CASSPKRGAGGEFF
NA	NA	TRBV6-4	TRBJ1-6	TGTGCCAGCAGTGATGGAGGAAATTCACCCCTCCACTTT	CASSDGGNSPLHF
once	NA	TRBV2	TRBJ2-7	TGTGCCAGCGGTAGGGACGGCTACGAGCAGTACTTC	CASGRDGYEQYF
NA	TRBD1	TRBV2	TRBJ1-2	TGTGCCAGCACCACGACAGGGGAAAGGAGAGGCTACACCTTC	CASTTTGERRGYTF